A single T cell receptor (beta chain) is shown here with its context. Its antigen is unknown. Multiplex PCR with BIOMED2 TRB-A/B primer pools amplified TRB rearrangements. TCRdb used MiXCR to reprocess the multiplex PCR reads, holding one entry per CDR3 protein. The table includes some 11,000 distinct CDR3 sequences, over 30% detected once. The data derive from a study of T and B cells in COVID-19 patients. Study-level background: Of roughly 22 active-infection patients, 12 were critically ill with mechanical ventilation or extracorporeal membrane oxygenation.

Notes on the study in general: Clonality of TRB repertoires was high in active COVID-19; recovery brought above-healthy diversity and richness.

Each TRB amplification used about 250-550 ng of genomic DNA from blood. V lost 3 bases to trimming and J lost 2 bases, with 12 bases between them. The germline V gene encodes CDR1 GTSNPN and CDR2 SVGIG (reference sequence). This CDR3 contains 14 residues. The V call is TRBV30, the J call TRBJ2-3; D gene uncertain. The sequenced material came from blood. The receptor was derived from a human donor with active COVID-19. The CDR3 nucleotides are TGTGCCTGGAGCGCTCTGGTTGTCACAGATACGCAGTATTTT. Translation: CAWSALVVTDTQYF.